This TCR beta chain was recorded in a study of vaccination and CD4 T cells after COVID-19. Study-level background: Overlapping SARS-CoV-2, HCoV-NL63, HCoV-OC43 and HCoV-229E spike peptides stimulated the cells.

The CDR3 sequence is 14 residues long. Germline V gene lookup returns CDR1 DFQATT and CDR2 SNEGSKA (reference sequence). Trimming took off 4 bases at V and 4 bases at J, with 15 bases between the two ends. Concerning this clonotype itself: Antigen unknown.

Specified treatment: roughly 10-day PBMC culture with coronavirus spike peptide pools or control peptides (ViraFEST assay). ViraFEST relied on peptide pools to expand antigen-specific T cells; the TCRs were sequenced afterward. With around 10 ug/ml peptide pools and roughly 10 IU/ml IL-2, PBMCs were cultured at about 1.9 million per well. The Oncomine TCR Beta short-read assay sequenced DNA from cultured CD4+ T cells. The template was genomic DNA from cultured CD4+ T cells. MiXCR, applied by TCRdb to the PCR reads, yields one record per CDR3 protein. This sample yields 9,500 to 15,000 distinct CDR3 sequences, of which approximately 64% are seen a single time; roughly 8% belongs to the top ten.

This rearrangement joins TRBV20-1 to TRBJ2-3; D is undetermined. This sequence was found in a human donor who had recovered from COVID-19. Specimen: CD4+ T cells from blood, cultured in vitro. CDR3 in amino acids: CSAKLSVPADTQYF. In nucleotides, the CDR3 is TGCAGTGCTAAGCTTTCAGTCCCGGCAGATACGCAGTATTTT.